This T cell receptor (beta chain) is from a study of T cell responses to AZD1222 COVID-19 vaccine. Per the germline V gene, CDR1 is SEHNR and CDR2 is FQNEAQ (reference sequence). The CDR3 extends over 18 amino acids. Unmatched junction bases numbered 8, after V lost 2 bases and J lost 1 base. This table comes from immunoSEQ multiplex PCR, and its TCRdb copy is limited to in-frame clones, with some not included. The repertoire consists of 150,000 to 200,000 clones, with over 80% occurring once and the leading ten covering around 5.8%. Sequences were derived from peripheral blood, sampled on day 0 of AZD1222 vaccination. The clonotype was recovered from an adult in good health. The rearrangement uses TRBV7-9 and TRBJ2-6; 7 bases align to TRBD2. CDR3 sequence reads: CASSLWLAAASGANVLTF. The CDR3 region has the DNA TGTGCCAGCAGCTTATGGCTAGCGGCCGCTTCTGGGGCCAACGTCCTGACTTTC.